Listed below are T cell receptor beta chains from one sample, sequenced in a study of T cell responses to AZD1222 COVID-19 vaccine. Libraries were prepared by immunoSEQ multiplex PCR; TCRdb keeps only in-frame clonotypes and omits some of them. The table has fewer than 150,000 clones, about 93% seen once. This specimen was peripheral blood, taken on day 0 of AZD1222 vaccination. The receptor source for this set is an adult in good health. The CDR3 runs from the conserved cysteine through the conserved F or W. Fields, in order: D gene, V gene, J gene, clone size, CDR3 protein, CDR3 DNA. The D gene is left open where the match is weak. Clone size is shown for a subset of rows, as once, few, many or a class of expanded clone.

>.|TRBV3-1/TRBV3-2|TRBJ1-4|once
CASSQDRVEWNEKLFF
TGTGCCAGCAGCCAAGATAGGGTAGAGTGGAATGAAAAACTGTTTTTT
>.|TRBV7-9|TRBJ2-6|.
CASSLGGSGANVLTF
TGTGCCAGCAGCTTAGGGGGGTCCGGGGCCAACGTCCTGACTTTC
>TRBD1|TRBV5-4|TRBJ1-2|.
CASSYGTGADGYTF
TGTGCCAGCTCCTACGGGACAGGGGCGGATGGCTACACCTTC
>.|TRBV6-5|TRBJ1-6|.
CASSYTVWNSPLHF
TGTGCCAGCAGTTACACAGTATGGAATTCACCCCTCCACTTT
>TRBD2|TRBV10-3|TRBJ2-2|once
CAISKRGALTGELFF
TGTGCCATCAGTAAGCGGGGGGCCCTCACCGGGGAGCTGTTTTTT
>.|TRBV6-5|TRBJ1-6|.
CATGTPAAPLHF
TGTGCCACCGGGACCCCGGCGGCACCCCTCCACTTT
>.|TRBV19|TRBJ2-1|.
CASSIAGSSYNEQFF
TGTGCCAGTAGTATCGCGGGGAGCTCCTACAATGAGCAGTTCTTC
>TRBD2|TRBV18|TRBJ2-7|once
CASSPPNSGGAERYEQYF
TGTGCCAGCTCACCACCGAATAGCGGGGGCGCCGAGCGCTACGAGCAGTACTTC
>TRBD1|TRBV3-1/TRBV3-2|TRBJ1-4|.
CASSQGDRVNEKLFF
TGTGCCAGCAGCCAAGGAGACAGGGTCAATGAAAAACTGTTTTTT
>.|TRBV10-3|TRBJ2-7|.
CAISASLGYEQYF
TGTGCCATCAGTGCCAGTTTGGGGTACGAGCAGTACTTC
>TRBD1|TRBV2|TRBJ2-3|.
CANRDREGRTDTQYF
TGTGCCAACCGGGACAGGGAGGGTAGAACAGATACGCAGTATTTT
>TRBD2|TRBV6-2/TRBV6-3|TRBJ2-3|.
CASSYDLTSLSTDTQYF
TGTGCCAGCAGTTACGATTTGACTAGCCTAAGCACAGATACGCAGTATTTT
>TRBD2|TRBV5-6|TRBJ2-4|many
CASSFGSGKNIQYF
TGTGCCAGCAGCTTTGGTAGCGGGAAAAACATTCAGTACTTC
>.|TRBV7-2|TRBJ1-6|.
CASSYSRDPSPLHF
TGTGCCAGCAGCTACTCCAGGGATCCTTCACCCCTCCACTTT
>.|TRBV6-6|TRBJ1-6|.
CASTTGENNSPLHF
TGTGCCAGCACCACAGGAGAAAATAATTCACCCCTCCACTTT
>.|TRBV20-1|TRBJ1-2|.
CSANRMYGYTF
TGCAGTGCTAACCGAATGTATGGCTACACCTTC
>TRBD1|TRBV29-1|TRBJ2-7|.
CSVEDQGAGSEQYF
TGCAGCGTTGAAGACCAGGGGGCGGGGAGCGAGCAGTACTTC
>.|TRBV10-3|TRBJ1-5|.
CATTGLGDQPQHF
TGTGCCACCACAGGGTTGGGGGATCAGCCCCAGCATTTT
>TRBD1|TRBV7-6|TRBJ2-2|.
CASSRTGSPTGELFF
TGTGCCAGCAGCCGGACAGGGAGTCCCACCGGGGAGCTGTTTTTT
>.|TRBV10-3|TRBJ1-1|once
CAIGTENTEAFF
TGTGCCATTGGGACCGAGAACACTGAAGCTTTCTTT
>TRBD2|TRBV19|TRBJ2-7|.
CASSIASGVSYEQYF
TGTGCCAGTAGTATAGCTAGCGGGGTCTCCTACGAGCAGTACTTC
>.|TRBV6-5|TRBJ1-2|.
CASTQEGYGYTF
TGTGCCAGCACACAAGAGGGGTATGGCTACACCTTC
>.|TRBV11-2|TRBJ2-7|few
CASSFSGAHEQYF
TGTGCCAGCAGCTTTAGCGGCGCCCACGAGCAGTACTTC
>TRBD1|TRBV7-2|TRBJ1-2|.
CASSNQGAFYGYTF
TGTGCCAGCAGCAACCAGGGGGCTTTCTATGGCTACACCTTC
>TRBD1|TRBV6-5|TRBJ2-1|.
CAIQDRGGYNEQFF
TGTGCCATCCAGGACAGGGGTGGCTACAATGAGCAGTTCTTC
>.|TRBV6-6|TRBJ1-1|.
CASTSTWVNTEAFF
TGTGCCAGCACCTCTACCTGGGTGAACACTGAAGCTTTCTTT
>TRBD2|TRBV6-4|TRBJ2-2|.
CASSDSTSGGENTGELFF
TGTGCCAGCAGTGACTCGACTAGCGGGGGGGAGAACACCGGGGAGCTGTTTTTT
>.|TRBV10-3|TRBJ2-7|once
CAISESKGRTYEQYF
TGTGCCATCAGTGAGAGTAAGGGTCGAACCTACGAGCAGTACTTC
>.|TRBV6-5|TRBJ2-5|.
CASSYSAGIQETQYF
TGTGCCAGCAGTTACTCGGCTGGGATCCAAGAGACCCAGTACTTC
>.|TRBV11-3|TRBJ1-1|.
CASSFPRDIGPEAFF
TGTGCCAGCAGCTTTCCCCGGGACATTGGCCCTGAAGCTTTCTTT
>.|TRBV10-3|TRBJ1-1|.
CAIRPENTEAFF
TGTGCCATCAGACCGGAGAACACTGAAGCTTTCTTT
>.|TRBV6-5|TRBJ2-7|.
CASSYGTETYEQYF
TGTGCCAGCAGTTACGGTACGGAGACCTACGAGCAGTACTTC
>.|TRBV10-3|TRBJ1-6|.
CAISEWGGNSPLHF
TGTGCCATCAGTGAGTGGGGAGGTAATTCACCCCTCCACTTT
>.|TRBV3-1/TRBV3-2|TRBJ1-4|.
CASRFGNEKLFF
TGTGCCAGCAGATTCGGGAATGAAAAACTGTTTTTT
>TRBD1|TRBV27|TRBJ1-5|once
CASSSYDDRDQPQHF
TGTGCCAGCAGTTCCTACGATGACAGGGATCAGCCCCAGCATTTT
>.|TRBV4-2|TRBJ1-3|.
CASSQVSGTGNTIYF
TGTGCCAGCAGCCAAGTGTCGGGAACTGGAAACACCATATATTTT
>.|TRBV7-2|TRBJ1-6|.
CASSLYSLSGSPLHF
TGTGCCAGCAGCTTATATAGTCTTAGCGGTTCACCCCTCCACTTT
>.|TRBV5-5|TRBJ1-2|.
CASSLVWPQVYGYTF
TGTGCCAGCAGCTTGGTGTGGCCCCAGGTCTATGGCTACACCTTC
>.|TRBV3-1/TRBV3-2|TRBJ2-3|.
CASSQAQGQLLKGTDTQYF
TGTGCCAGCAGCCAAGCGCAGGGGCAACTTCTTAAAGGCACAGATACGCAGTATTTT
>.|TRBV6-5|TRBJ1-2|.
CASSYDPWWGYTF
TGTGCCAGCAGTTACGACCCCTGGTGGGGCTACACCTTC
>TRBD2|TRBV27|TRBJ2-1|.
CASSPTSGGTYNEQFF
TGTGCCAGCAGTCCCACTAGCGGGGGGACCTACAATGAGCAGTTCTTC
>.|TRBV5-6|TRBJ2-2|once
CASSANTGELFF
TGTGCCAGCAGCGCGAACACCGGGGAGCTGTTTTTT
>TRBD2|TRBV4-1|TRBJ2-4|.
CASSHYSLAGAAKNIQYF
TGCGCCAGCAGCCACTATTCGCTAGCGGGGGCCGCCAAAAACATTCAGTACTTC
>.|TRBV18|TRBJ1-1|.
CASSPPVAGNTEAFF
TGTGCCAGCTCACCCCCGGTCGCGGGGAACACTGAAGCTTTCTTT
>TRBD2|TRBV6-5|TRBJ2-3|.
CASSWSGAFTDTQYF
TGTGCCAGCAGTTGGAGCGGGGCTTTCACAGATACGCAGTATTTT
>.|TRBV9|TRBJ2-5|.
CASSVGNSGETQYF
TGTGCCAGCAGCGTAGGGAATAGCGGAGAGACCCAGTACTTC